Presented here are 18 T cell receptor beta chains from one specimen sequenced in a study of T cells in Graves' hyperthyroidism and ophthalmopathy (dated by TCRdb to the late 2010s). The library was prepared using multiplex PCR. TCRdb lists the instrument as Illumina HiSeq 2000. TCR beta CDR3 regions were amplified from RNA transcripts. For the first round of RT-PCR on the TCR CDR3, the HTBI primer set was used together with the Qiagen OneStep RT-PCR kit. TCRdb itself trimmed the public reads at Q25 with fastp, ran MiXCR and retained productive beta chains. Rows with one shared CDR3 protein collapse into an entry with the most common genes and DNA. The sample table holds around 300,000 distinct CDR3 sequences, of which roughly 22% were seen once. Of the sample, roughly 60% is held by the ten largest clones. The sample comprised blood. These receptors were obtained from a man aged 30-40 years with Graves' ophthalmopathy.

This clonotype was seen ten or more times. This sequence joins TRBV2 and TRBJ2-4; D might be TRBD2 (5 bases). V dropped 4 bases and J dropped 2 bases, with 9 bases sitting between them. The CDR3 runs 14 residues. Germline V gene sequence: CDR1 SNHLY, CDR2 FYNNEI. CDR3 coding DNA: TGTGCCAGCAGTGGAGGGCCCCCCAAAAACATTCAGTACTTC. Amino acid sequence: CASSGGPPKNIQYF.

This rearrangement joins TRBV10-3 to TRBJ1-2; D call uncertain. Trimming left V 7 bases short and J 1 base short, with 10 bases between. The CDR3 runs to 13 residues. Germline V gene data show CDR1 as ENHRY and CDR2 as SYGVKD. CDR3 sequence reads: CAITDGVNYGYTF. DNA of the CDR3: TGTGCCATCACCGACGGAGTTAACTATGGCTACACCTTC.

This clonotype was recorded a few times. CDR3 residues: CAWSAGRGTGELFF. For the CDR3, the DNA is TGTGCCTGGAGTGCCGGGAGAGGCACCGGGGAGCTGTTTTTT. V usage is TRBV30 and J usage is TRBJ2-2; TRBD2 might be the D (6 bases). Germline V lookup: CDR1 GTSNPN, CDR2 SVGIG (reference sequence). CDR3 length: 14 amino acids. Trimming removed 1 base at V and 4 bases at J, with 10 bases between. The full variable domain, completed using reference TRBV30 and TRBJ2-2, is SQTIHQWPATLVQPVGSPLSLECTVEGTSNPNLYWYRQAAGRGLQLLFYSVGIGQISSEVPQNLSASRPQDRQFILSSKKLLLSDSGFYLCAWSAGRGTGELFFGEGSRLTVL.

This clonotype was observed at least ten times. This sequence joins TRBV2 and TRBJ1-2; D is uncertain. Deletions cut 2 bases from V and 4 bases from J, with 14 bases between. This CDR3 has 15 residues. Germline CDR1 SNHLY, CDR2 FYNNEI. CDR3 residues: CASSEYQSRTYGYTF. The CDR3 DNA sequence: TGTGCCAGCAGTGAATATCAGTCAAGGACCTATGGCTACACCTTC.

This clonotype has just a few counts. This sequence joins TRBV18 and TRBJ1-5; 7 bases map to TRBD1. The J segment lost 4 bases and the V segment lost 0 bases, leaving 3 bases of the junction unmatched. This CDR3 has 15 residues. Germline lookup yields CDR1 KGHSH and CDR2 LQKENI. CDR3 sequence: CASSPPDRENQPQHF. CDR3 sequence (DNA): TGTGCCAGCTCACCACCAGACAGGGAGAATCAGCCCCAGCATTTT.

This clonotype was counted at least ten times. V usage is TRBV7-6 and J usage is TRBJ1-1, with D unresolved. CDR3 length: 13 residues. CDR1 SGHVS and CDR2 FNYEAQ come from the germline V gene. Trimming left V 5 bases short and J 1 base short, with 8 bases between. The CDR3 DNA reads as TGTGCCAGCAGCCGGACTTGGAACACTGAAGCTTTCTTT. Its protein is CASSRTWNTEAFF.

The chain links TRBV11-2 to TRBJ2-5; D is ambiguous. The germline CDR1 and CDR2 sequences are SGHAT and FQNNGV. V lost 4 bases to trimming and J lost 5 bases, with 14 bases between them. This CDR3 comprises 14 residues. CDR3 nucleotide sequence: TGTGCCAGCAGCTCCCGGTCGATCGGGGAGACCCAGTACTTC. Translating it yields CASSSRSIGETQYF.

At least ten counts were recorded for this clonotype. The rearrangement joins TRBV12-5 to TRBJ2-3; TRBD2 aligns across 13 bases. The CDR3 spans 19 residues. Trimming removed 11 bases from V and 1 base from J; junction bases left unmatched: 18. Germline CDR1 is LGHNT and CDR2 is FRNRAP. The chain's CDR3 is CAASPGTSGTRVGTDTQYF. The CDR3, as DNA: TGTGCTGCGAGCCCCGGGACTAGCGGGACCCGAGTGGGCACAGATACGCAGTATTTT.

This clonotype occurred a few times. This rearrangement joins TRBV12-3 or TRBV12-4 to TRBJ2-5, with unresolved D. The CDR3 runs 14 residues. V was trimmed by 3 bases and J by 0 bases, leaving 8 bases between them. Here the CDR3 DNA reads TGTGCCAGCAGTTTGAATGCAAACCAAGAGACCCAGTACTTC. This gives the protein CASSLNANQETQYF.

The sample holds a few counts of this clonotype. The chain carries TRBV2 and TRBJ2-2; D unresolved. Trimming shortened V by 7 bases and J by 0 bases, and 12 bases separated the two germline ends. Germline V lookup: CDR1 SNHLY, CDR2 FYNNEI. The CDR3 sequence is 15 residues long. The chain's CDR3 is CASTPGPTNTGELFF. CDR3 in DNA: TGTGCCAGCACCCCCGGACCTACGAACACCGGGGAGCTGTTTTTT.

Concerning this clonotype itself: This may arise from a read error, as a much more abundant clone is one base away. The CDR3 DNA follows: TGTGCCGGCAGCACCGAGGGCCCAGATACGCAGTATTTT. Protein product: CAGSTEGPDTQYF. The rearrangement joins TRBV12-3 or TRBV12-4 to TRBJ2-3; D possibly corresponds to TRBD2 (5 bases). This CDR3 has 13 amino acids.

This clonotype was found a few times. The CDR3 here is CAWTGSGNTIYF. For the CDR3, the DNA is TGTGCCTGGACAGGCTCTGGAAACACCATATATTTT. The chain recombines TRBV30 with TRBJ1-3, with no clear D. Germline values: CDR1 GTSNPN, CDR2 SVGIG (reference sequence). Trimming took off 4 bases at V and 0 bases at J, with 4 bases between the two ends. This CDR3 comprises 12 residues.

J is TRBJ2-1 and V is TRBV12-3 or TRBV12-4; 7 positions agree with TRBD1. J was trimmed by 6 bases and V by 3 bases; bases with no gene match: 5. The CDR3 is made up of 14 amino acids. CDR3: CASSFSDRSNEQFF. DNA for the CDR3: TGTGCCAGCAGTTTCTCGGACAGGTCCAATGAGCAGTTCTTC.

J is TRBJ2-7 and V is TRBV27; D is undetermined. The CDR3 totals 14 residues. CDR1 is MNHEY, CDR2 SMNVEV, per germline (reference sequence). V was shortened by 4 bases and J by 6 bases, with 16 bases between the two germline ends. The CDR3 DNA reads TGTGCCAGCAGTTCCCACTCACCGACGGGCGAGCAGTACTTC. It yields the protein CASSSHSPTGEQYF.

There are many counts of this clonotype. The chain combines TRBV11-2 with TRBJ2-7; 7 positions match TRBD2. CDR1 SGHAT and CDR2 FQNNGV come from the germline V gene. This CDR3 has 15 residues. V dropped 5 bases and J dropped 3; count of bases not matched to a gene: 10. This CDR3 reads CASSPYGGTYYEQYF. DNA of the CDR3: TGTGCCAGCAGCCCGTACGGGGGGACGTACTACGAGCAGTACTTC.

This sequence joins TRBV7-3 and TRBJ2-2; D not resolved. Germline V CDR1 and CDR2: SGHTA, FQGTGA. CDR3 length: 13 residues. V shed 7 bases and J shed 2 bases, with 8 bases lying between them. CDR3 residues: CASKAVNTGELFF. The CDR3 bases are TGTGCCAGCAAGGCAGTAAACACCGGGGAGCTGTTTTTT.

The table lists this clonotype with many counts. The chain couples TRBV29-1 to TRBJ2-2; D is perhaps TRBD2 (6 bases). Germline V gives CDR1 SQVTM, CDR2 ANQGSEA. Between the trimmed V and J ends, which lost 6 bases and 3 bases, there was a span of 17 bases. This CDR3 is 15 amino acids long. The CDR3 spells CSVRLGGADTGELFF. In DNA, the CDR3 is TGCAGCGTGCGCCTCGGAGGGGCAGACACCGGGGAGCTGTTTTTT.

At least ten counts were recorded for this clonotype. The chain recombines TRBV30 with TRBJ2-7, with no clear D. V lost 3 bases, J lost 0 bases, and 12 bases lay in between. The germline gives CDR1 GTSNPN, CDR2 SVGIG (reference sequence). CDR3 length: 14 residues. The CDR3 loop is CAWRKLLSSYEQYF. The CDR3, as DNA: TGTGCCTGGAGGAAACTTTTGAGCTCCTACGAGCAGTACTTC.